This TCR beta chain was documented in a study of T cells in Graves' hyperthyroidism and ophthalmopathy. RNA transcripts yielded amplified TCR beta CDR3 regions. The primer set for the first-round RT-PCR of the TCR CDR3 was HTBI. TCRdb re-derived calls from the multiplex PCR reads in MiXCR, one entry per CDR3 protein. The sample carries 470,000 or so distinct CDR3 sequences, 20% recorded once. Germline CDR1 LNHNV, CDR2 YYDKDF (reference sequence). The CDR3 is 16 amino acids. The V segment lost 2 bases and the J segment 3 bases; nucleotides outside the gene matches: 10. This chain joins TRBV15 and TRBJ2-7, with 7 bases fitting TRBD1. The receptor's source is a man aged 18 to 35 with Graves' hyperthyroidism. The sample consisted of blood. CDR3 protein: CATSRSRTGVLYEQYF. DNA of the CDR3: TGTGCCACCAGCAGATCTCGGACAGGCGTCCTCTACGAGCAGTACTTC.